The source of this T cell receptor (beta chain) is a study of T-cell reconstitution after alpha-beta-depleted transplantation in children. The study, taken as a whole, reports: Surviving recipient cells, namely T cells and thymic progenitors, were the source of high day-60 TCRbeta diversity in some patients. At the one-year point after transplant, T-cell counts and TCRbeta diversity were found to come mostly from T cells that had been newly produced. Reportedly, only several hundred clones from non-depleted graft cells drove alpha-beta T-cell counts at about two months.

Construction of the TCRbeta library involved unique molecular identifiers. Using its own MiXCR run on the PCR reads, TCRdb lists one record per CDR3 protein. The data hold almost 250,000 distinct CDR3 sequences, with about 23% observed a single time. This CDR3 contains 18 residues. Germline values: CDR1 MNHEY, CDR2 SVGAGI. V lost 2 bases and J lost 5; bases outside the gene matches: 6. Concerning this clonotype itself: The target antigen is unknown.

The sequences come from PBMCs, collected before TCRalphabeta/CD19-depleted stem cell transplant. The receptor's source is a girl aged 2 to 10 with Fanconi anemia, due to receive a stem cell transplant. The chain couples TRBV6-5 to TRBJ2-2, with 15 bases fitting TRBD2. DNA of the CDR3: TGTGCCAGCAGTTACAGGGGACTAGCGGGAGGTGGGACCGGGGAGCTGTTTTTT. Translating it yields CASSYRGLAGGGTGELFF.